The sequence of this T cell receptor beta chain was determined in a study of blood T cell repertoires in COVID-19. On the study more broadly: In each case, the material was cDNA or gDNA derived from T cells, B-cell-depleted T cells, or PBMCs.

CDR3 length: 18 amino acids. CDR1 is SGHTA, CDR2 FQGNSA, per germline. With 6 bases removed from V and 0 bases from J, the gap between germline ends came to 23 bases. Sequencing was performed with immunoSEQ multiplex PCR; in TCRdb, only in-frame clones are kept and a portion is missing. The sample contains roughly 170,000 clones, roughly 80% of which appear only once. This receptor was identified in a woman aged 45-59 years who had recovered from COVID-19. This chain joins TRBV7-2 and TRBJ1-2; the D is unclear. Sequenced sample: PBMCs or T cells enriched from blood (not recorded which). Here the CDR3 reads CASSSPGRETFSNYGYTF. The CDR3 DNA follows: TGTGCCAGCAGTTCGCCCGGGAGGGAAACCTTTTCTAACTATGGCTACACCTTC. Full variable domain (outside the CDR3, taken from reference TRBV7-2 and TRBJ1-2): GAGVSQSPSNKVTEKGKDVELRCDPISGHTALYWYRQSLGQGLEFLIYFQGNSAPDKSGLPSDRFSAERTGGSVSTLTIQRTQQEDSAVYLCASSSPGRETFSNYGYTFGSGTRLTVV.